This entry lists 2 T cell receptor beta chains sequenced from one sample in a study of T cells expressing NK-cell markers. Using the 5' RACE reads, TCRdb records one entry per CDR3 protein without DNA. Listed are some 600,000 distinct CDR3 sequences; 3% to 4.5% falls within the top ten. Sequencing was performed on blood T cells: a sorted CD56 or NKG2C T cell subset, CD4+ or CD8+ T cells, or bulk PBMC T cells (not recorded which). These TCRs come from a man aged 18 to 30 in good health.

CDR3 loop: CASSDRGSNEAFF. V and J are TRBV12-3 or TRBV12-4 and TRBJ1-1; there is no DNA to check the TCRdb D call of TRBD1. The CDR3 runs to 13 residues.

The chain employs TRBV12-3 or TRBV12-4 and TRBJ2-2; lacking DNA, the TRBD1 call made by TCRdb goes unchecked. The CDR3 is 14 amino acids. CDR3 loop: CASSATPNTGELFF.